This entry features one T cell receptor (beta chain) sequence. Some clones are missing from TCRdb's copy, which holds only in-frame ones; the method was immunoSEQ multiplex PCR. The data show 130,000 to 150,000 clones, less than 90% seen once. Germline loops: CDR1 MDHEN, CDR2 SYDVKM. The CDR3 spans 15 residues. The junction had 9 bases not matched to a gene; V was cut back by 7 bases and J by 4 bases. The data derive from a study of blood T cell repertoires in COVID-19. Study overall: T cells, B-cell-depleted T cells, or PBMCs provided the cDNA or gDNA that served as material.

The clonotype originates from a human donor in a cohort sampled during active COVID-19. The gene calls are TRBV28 and TRBJ1-3; 8 bases fit TRBD1. The material sequenced was peripheral blood. CDR3 sequence reads: CASNPDRGKGNTIYF. The CDR3 DNA reads TGTGCCAGCAACCCTGACAGGGGAAAAGGAAACACCATATATTTT.